This TCR beta chain came from a study of long-term antiretroviral therapy in people with HIV. V dropped 7 bases and J dropped 2 bases, with 18 bases sitting between them. The CDR3 totals 15 residues. Germline V CDR1 and CDR2: SEHNR, FQNEAQ (reference sequence). The assay used was immunoSEQ (version v3.0), run at survey level. Generated by immunoSEQ multiplex PCR, the TCRdb table keeps only in-frame clones and is missing some. The profile shows some 7,900 clones, roughly four fifths of them singletons. Each sample contained roughly 0.85-10 million cryopreserved PBMC, thawed before DNA extraction. This rearrangement joins TRBV7-9 to TRBJ2-7; the D gene is possibly TRBD2 (6 bases). The sample in question was unsorted PBMCs, obtained 0.6 years before starting antiretroviral therapy. This clonotype was sampled from a man aged 35 to 55 with HIV. CDR3 in DNA: TGTGCCAGCATCGATCGGGACGGAGGGCCCTACGAGCAGTACTTC. Amino acids: CASIDRDGGPYEQYF.